This paragraph reports one T cell receptor (beta chain). Generated by immunoSEQ multiplex PCR, the TCRdb table keeps only in-frame clones and is missing some. The sample shows more than 75,000 clones, about nine tenths of them seen only once. These data come from a study of control samples from healthy donors and cancer patients. The trim removed 4 bases at V and 6 bases at J, leaving 4 bases unmatched. CDR1 is SGHRS and CDR2 is YFSETQ in the germline V gene. This CDR3 is 14 amino acids long. The V and J genes are TRBV5-1 and TRBJ1-6; 7 bases align to TRBD1. This receptor was taken from a man aged 50 to 60 in good health. Sequenced sample: blood. The CDR3 DNA reads as TGCGCCAGCAGCGTCGGGACAGCTAATTCACCCCTCCACTTT. This encodes CASSVGTANSPLHF.